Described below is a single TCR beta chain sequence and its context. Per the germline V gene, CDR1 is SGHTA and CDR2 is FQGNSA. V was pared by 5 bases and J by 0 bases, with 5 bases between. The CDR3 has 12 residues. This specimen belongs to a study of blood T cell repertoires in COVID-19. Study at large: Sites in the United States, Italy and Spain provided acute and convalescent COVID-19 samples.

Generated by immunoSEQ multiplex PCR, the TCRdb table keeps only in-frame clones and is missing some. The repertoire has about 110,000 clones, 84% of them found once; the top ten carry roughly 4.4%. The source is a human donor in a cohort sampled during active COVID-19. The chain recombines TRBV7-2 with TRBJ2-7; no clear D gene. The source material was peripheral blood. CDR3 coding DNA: TGTGCCAGCAGCCCCCGCTCCTACGAGCAGTACTTC. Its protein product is CASSPRSYEQYF.